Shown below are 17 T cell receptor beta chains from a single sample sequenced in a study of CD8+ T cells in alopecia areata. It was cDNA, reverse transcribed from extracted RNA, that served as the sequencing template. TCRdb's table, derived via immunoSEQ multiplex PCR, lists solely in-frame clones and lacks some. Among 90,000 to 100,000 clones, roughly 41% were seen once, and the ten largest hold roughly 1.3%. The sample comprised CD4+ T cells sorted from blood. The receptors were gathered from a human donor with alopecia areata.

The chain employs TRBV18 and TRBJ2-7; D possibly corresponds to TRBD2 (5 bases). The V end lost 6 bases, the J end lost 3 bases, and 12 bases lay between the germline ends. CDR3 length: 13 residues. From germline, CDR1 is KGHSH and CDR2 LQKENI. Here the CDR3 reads CASSALERYEQYF. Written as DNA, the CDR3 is TGTGCCAGCTCCGCACTAGAACGCTACGAGCAGTACTTC. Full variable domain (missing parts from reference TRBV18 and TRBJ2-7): NAGVMQNPRHLVRRRGQEARLRCSPMKGHSHVYWYRQLPEEGLKFMVYLQKENIIDESGMPKERFSAEFPKEGPSILRIQQVVRGDSAAYFCASSALERYEQYFGPGTRLTVT.

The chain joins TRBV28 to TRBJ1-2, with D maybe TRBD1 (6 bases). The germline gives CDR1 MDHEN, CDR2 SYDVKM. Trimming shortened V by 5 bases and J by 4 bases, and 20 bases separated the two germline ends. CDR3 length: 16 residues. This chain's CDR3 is CASSPQGHRLSYGYTF. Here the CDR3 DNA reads TGTGCCAGCAGTCCCCAGGGACACAGGCTAAGCTATGGCTACACCTTC.

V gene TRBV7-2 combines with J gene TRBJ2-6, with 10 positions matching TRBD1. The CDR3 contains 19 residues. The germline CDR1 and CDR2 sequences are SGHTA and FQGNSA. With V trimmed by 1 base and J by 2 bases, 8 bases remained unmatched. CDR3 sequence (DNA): TGTGCCAGCAGCTTAGGTCTCGGGACAGGGGTACCTGGGGCCAACGTCCTGACTTTC. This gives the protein CASSLGLGTGVPGANVLTF.

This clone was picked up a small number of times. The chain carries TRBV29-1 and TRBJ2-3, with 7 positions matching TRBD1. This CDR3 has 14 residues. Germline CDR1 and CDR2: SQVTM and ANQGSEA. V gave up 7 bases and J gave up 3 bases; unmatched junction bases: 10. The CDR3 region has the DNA TGCAGCGGACAACAAGGGGGCATTACAGATACGCAGTATTTT. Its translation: CSGQQGGITDTQYF.

CDR3 bases: TGCAGCGTCGAGGGGACAGCGAACACCGGGGAGCTGTTTTTT. Residues: CSVEGTANTGELFF. The chain recombines TRBV29-1 with TRBJ2-2; 7 bases are a match to TRBD1. Germline V gene sequence: CDR1 SQVTM, CDR2 ANQGSEA. CDR3 size: 14 residues. Unmatched junction bases numbered 4, after V lost 6 bases and J lost 0 bases.

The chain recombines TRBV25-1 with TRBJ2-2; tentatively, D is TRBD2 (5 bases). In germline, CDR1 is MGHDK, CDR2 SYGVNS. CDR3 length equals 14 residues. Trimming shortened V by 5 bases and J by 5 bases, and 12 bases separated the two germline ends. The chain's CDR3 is CASSPIGNTGELFF. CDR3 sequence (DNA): TGTGCCAGCAGTCCGATCGGGAATACCGGGGAGCTGTTTTTT.

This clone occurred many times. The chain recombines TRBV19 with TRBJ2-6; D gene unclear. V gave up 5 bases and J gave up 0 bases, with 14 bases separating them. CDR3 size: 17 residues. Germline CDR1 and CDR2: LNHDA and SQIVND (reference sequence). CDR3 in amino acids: CASSLQITNSGANVLTF. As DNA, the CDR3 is TGTGCCAGTAGTCTACAGATCACTAACTCTGGGGCCAACGTCCTGACTTTC.

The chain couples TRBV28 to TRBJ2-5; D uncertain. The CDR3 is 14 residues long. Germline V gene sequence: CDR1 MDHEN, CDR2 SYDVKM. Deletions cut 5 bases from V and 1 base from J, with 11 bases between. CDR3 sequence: CASSRTWAQETQYF. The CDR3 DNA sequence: TGTGCCAGCAGTAGAACGTGGGCCCAAGAGACCCAGTACTTC. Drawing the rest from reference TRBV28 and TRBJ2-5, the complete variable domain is DVKVTQSSRYLVKRTGEKVFLECVQDMDHENMFWYRQDPGLGLRLIYFSYDVKMKEKGDIPEGYSVSREKKERFSLILESASTNQTSMYLCASSRTWAQETQYFGPGTRLLVL.

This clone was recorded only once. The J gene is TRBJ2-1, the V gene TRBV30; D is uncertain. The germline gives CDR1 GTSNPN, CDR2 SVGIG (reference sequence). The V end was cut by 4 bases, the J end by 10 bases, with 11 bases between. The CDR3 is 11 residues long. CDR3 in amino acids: CAWNIAEEQFF. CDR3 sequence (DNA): TGTGCCTGGAATATAGCTGAGGAGCAGTTCTTC.

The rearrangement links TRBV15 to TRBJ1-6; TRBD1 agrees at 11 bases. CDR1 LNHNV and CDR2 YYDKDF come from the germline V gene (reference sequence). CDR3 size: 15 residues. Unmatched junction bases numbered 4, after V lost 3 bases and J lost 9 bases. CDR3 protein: CATSRDRGQVSPLHF. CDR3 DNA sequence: TGTGCCACCAGCAGGGACAGGGGGCAAGTTTCACCCCTCCACTTT.

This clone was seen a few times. The CDR3 DNA is TGTGCCAGCAGTTTTCCTAGCGGAGCGAACACCGGGGAGCTGTTTTTT. This encodes CASSFPSGANTGELFF. This chain connects TRBV28 to TRBJ2-2; 7 nucleotides agree with TRBD2. Per germline, CDR1 MDHEN and CDR2 SYDVKM. Unmatched junction bases numbered 4, after V lost 3 bases and J lost 0 bases. The CDR3 has 16 residues.

This chain's CDR3 is CSVVDRVNQPQHF. CDR3 nucleotides: TGCAGCGTTGTGGACAGGGTAAATCAGCCCCAGCATTTT. The V and J genes are TRBV29-1 and TRBJ1-5, with 8 nucleotides matching TRBD1. Trimming cost V 4 bases and J 4 bases; bases outside gene matches: 3. CDR3 size: 13 residues. Germline lookup yields CDR1 SQVTM and CDR2 ANQGSEA. The full variable domain, its missing parts supplied by reference TRBV29-1 and TRBJ1-5, is SAVISQKPSRDICQRGTSLTIQCQVDSQVTMMFWYRQQPGQSLTLIATANQGSEATYESGFVIDKFPISRPNLTFSTLTVSNMSPEDSSIYLCSVVDRVNQPQHFGDGTRLSIL.

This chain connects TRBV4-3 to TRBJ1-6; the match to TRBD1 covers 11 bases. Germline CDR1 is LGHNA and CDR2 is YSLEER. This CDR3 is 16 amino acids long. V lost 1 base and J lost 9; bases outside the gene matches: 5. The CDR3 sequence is CASSQGTGGKGSPLHF. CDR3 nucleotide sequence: TGCGCCAGCAGCCAAGGGACAGGGGGCAAGGGTTCACCCCTCCACTTT.

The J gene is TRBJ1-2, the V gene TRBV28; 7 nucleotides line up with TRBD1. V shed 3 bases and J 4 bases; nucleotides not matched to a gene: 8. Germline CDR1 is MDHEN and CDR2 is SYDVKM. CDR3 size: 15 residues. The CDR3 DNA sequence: TGTGCCAGCAGTTTCACCCCGACAGGGATCTATGGCTACACCTTC. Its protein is CASSFTPTGIYGYTF.

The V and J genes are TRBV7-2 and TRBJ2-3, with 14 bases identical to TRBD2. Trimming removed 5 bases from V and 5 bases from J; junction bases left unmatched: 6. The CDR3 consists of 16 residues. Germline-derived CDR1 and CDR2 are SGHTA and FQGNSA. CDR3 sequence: CASSEGLAGAEDTQYF. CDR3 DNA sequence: TGTGCCAGCAGCGAGGGACTAGCGGGAGCAGAAGATACGCAGTATTTT.

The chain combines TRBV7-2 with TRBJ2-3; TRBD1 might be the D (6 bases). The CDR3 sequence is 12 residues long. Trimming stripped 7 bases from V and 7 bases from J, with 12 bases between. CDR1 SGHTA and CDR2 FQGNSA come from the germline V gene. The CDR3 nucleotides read TGTGCCAGCACCCTGCAGGGGTATACGCAGTATTTT. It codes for CASTLQGYTQYF.

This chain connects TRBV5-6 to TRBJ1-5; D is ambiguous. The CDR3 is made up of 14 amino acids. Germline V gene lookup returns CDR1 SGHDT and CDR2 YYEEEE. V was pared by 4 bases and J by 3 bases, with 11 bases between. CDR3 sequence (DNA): TGTGCCAGCAGCCTAGGACGTCTCAATCAGCCCCAGCATTTT. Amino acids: CASSLGRLNQPQHF.